This T cell receptor beta chain is drawn from a study of blood T cell repertoires in COVID-19. Study overall: Acute-phase and convalescent COVID-19 samples originated in the United States, Italy and Spain. In each case, the material was cDNA or gDNA derived from T cells, B-cell-depleted T cells, or PBMCs.

Those enrolled, adults aged roughly 18 to 100 years, came from around 25 US areas. The authors' processing: Quantification of nucleated cells was approximated via reference gene primer amplification. The data were produced by immunoSEQ multiplex PCR, yet TCRdb's version contains in-frame clones alone and is incomplete. The V and J calls and clone size were taken over from that table, and D and trimming were inferred from the DNA. The table has 150,000 to 180,000 clones, around 84% seen once. Germline CDR1 is SNHLY and CDR2 is FYNNEI. V shed 7 bases and J shed 2 bases, with 13 bases lying between them. The CDR3 has 14 amino acids.

The source material was PBMCs or T cells enriched from blood (not recorded which). The chain joins TRBV2 to TRBJ2-3, with D perhaps matching TRBD2 (6 bases). The sequence derives from a man aged 50 to 60 who had recovered from COVID-19. CDR3 in DNA: TGTGCCAGCAAGGCGGGACTCGTCACAGATACGCAGTATTTT. Its translation is CASKAGLVTDTQYF.